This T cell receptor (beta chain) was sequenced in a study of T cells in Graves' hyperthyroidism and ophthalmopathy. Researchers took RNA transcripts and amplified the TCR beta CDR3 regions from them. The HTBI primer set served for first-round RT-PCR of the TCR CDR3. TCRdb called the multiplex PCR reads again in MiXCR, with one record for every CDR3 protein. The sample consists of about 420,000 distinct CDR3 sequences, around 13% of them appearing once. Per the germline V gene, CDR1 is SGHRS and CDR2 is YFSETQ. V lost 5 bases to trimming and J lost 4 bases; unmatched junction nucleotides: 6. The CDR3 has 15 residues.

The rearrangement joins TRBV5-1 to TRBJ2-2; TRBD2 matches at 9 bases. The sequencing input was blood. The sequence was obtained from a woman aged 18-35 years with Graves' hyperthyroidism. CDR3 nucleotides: TGCGCCAGCAGTCAAGGACTAGCGACCACCGGGGAGCTGTTTTTT. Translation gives CASSQGLATTGELFF.